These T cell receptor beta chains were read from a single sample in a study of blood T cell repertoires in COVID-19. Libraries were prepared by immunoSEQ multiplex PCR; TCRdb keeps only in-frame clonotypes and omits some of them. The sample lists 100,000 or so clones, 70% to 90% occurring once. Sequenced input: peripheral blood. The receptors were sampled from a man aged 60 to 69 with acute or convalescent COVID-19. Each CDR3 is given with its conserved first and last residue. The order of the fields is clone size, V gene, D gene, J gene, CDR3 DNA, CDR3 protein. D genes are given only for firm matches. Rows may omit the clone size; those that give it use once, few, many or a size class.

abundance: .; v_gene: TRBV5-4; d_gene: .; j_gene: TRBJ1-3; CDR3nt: TGTGCCAGCAGCTTGTCTATGGGGGGACTTGGAAACACCATATATTTT; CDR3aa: CASSLSMGGLGNTIYF
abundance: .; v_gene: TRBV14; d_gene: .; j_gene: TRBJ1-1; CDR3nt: TGTGCCAGCAGCCGGCTGGGGGCGGAATCTGAAGCTTTCTTT; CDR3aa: CASSRLGAESEAFF
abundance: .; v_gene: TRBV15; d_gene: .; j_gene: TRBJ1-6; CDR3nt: TGTGCCACCAGCGGAGAGACAGCCTATAATTCACCCCTCCACTTT; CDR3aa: CATSGETAYNSPLHF
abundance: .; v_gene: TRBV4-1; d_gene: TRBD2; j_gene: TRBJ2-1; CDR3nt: TGCGCCAGCAGCCAAGATGAGGGGACTAGCGGGGGGAAACAGTTCTTC; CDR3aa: CASSQDEGTSGGKQFF
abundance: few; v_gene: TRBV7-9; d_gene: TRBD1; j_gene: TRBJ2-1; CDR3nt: TGTGCCAGCCCCAGGGCGACAGGGCCGAATCCTTCCGAGCAGTTCTTC; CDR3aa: CASPRATGPNPSEQFF
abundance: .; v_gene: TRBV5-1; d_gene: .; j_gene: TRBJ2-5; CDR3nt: TGCGCCAGCAGCTTGGGCGGTCCGGCAGACCCGTACCAAGAGACCCAGTACTTC; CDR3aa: CASSLGGPADPYQETQYF
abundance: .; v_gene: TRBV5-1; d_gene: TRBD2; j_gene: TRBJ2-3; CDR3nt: TGCGCCAGCAGCTTGGCCGGGAGCGGGGGTGGCACAGATACGCAGTATTTT; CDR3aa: CASSLAGSGGGTDTQYF
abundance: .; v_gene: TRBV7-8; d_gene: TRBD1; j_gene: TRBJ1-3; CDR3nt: TGTGCCAGCAGCCCGCTGGGGACAGGGTTCTTCGGAAACACCATATATTTT; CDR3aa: CASSPLGTGFFGNTIYF
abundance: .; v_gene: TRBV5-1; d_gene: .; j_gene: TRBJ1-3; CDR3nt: TGCGCCAGCAGCTCGGCCAGGGAGGCTGGAAACACCATATATTTT; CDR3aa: CASSSAREAGNTIYF
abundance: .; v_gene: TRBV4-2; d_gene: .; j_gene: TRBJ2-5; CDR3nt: TGTGCCAGCAGCCCCCGAGGAGCGGAGACCCAGTACTTC; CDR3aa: CASSPRGAETQYF
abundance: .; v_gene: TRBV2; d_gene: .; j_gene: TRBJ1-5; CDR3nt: TGTGCCAGCAGTTCGTGGGGGGGCAATCAGCCCCAGCATTTT; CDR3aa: CASSSWGGNQPQHF
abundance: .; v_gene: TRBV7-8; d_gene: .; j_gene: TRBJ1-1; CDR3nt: TGTGCCAGCAGCTTATCTGGGCGTGTGGACACTGAAGCTTTCTTT; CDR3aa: CASSLSGRVDTEAFF
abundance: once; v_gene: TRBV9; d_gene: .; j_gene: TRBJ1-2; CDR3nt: TGTGCCAGCAGCGTAGACCGAGTTAACTATGGCTACACCTTC; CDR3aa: CASSVDRVNYGYTF
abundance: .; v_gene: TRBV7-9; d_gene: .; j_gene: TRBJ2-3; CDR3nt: TGTGCCAGCAGCTTAGGCCGGGATACGCAGTATTTT; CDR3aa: CASSLGRDTQYF
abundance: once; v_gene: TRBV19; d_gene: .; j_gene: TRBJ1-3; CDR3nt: TGTGCCAGTAGTAAAAACAGGTTTTATGGAAACACCATATATTTT; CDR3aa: CASSKNRFYGNTIYF
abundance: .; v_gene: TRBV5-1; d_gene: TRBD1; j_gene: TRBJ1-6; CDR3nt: TGCGCCAGCAGAGATACAGGGGGGGGTTCACCCCTCCACTTT; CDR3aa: CASRDTGGGSPLHF
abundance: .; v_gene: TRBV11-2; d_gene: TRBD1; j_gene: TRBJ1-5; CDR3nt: TGTGCCAGCAGCCGGGACAGCCAGCGGAATCAGCCCCAGCATTTT; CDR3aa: CASSRDSQRNQPQHF
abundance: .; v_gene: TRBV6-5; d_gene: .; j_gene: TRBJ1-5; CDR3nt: TGTGCCAGCAGCCCATCACAGGCCAGTCAGCCCCAGCATTTT; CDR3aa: CASSPSQASQPQHF
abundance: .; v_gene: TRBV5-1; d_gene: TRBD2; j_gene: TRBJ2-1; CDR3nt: TGCGCCAGCACCCCTAGCGGGACTTACAATGAGCAGTTCTTC; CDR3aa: CASTPSGTYNEQFF
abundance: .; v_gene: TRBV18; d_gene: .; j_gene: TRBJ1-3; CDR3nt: TGTGCCAGCTCACCGTATGGACAGGGAAACACCATATATTTT; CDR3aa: CASSPYGQGNTIYF
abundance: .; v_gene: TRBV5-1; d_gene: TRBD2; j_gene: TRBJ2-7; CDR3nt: TGCGCCAGCAGCGCCCAACCGGGGGGCGAGCAGTACTTC; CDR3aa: CASSAQPGGEQYF
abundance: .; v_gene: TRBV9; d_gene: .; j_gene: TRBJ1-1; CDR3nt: TGTGCCAGCAGCGTGGACAGAGCTAACACTGAAGCTTTCTTT; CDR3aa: CASSVDRANTEAFF
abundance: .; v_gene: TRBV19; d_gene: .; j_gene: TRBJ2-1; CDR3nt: TGTGCCAGTAGTATGACTAGTATTGAGCAGTTCTTC; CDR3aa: CASSMTSIEQFF
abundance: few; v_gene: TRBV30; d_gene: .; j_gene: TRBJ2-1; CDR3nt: TGTGCCTGGTCCTCAGGGAGGACCTACAATGAGCAGTTCTTC; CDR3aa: CAWSSGRTYNEQFF
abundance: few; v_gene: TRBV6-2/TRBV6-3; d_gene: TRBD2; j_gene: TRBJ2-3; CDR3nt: TGTGCCAGCAGTCGATCCGCGGGGGAGCGTACGCAGTATTTT; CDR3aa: CASSRSAGERTQYF
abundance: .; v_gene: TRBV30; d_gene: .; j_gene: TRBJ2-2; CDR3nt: TGTGCCTGGAGGTTGAAGGGGACCGGGGAGCTGTTTTTT; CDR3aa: CAWRLKGTGELFF
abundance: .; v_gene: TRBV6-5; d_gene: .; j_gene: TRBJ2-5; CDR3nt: TGTGCCAGCAGTTACTCGGGACTGCCACAAGAGACCCAGTACTTC; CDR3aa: CASSYSGLPQETQYF
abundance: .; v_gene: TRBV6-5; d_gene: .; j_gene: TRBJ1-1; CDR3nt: TGTGCCAGCAGTTACTCGGCCTTCATGAACACTGAAGCTTTCTTT; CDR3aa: CASSYSAFMNTEAFF
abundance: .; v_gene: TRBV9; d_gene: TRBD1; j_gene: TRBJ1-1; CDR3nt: TGTGCCAGCAGCGTCGGACAGGGGAGGAGCACTGAAGCTTTCTTT; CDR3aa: CASSVGQGRSTEAFF
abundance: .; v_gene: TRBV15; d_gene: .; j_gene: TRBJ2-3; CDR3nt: TGTGCCACCAGCAGAGGCGTTAGCGGTTCTAGCACAGATACGCAGTATTTT; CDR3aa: CATSRGVSGSSTDTQYF
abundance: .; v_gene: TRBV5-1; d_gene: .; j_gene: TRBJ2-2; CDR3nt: TGCGCCAGCAGCCGGGACAAAAACACCGGGGAGCTGTTTTTT; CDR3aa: CASSRDKNTGELFF
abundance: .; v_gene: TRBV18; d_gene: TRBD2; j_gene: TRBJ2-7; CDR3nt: TGTGCCAGCTCACCAGGCGCTAGCGGGGGACTTTCCTACGAGCAGTACTTC; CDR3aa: CASSPGASGGLSYEQYF
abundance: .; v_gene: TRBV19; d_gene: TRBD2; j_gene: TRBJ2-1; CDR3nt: TGTGCCAGTAGTGCTCTAGCGGGGGGCGGGAATGAGCAGTTCTTC; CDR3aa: CASSALAGGGNEQFF
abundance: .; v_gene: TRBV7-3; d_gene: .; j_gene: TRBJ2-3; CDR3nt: TGTGCCAGCAGCCCCCGCGGGCGGAGTAGCACAGATACGCAGTATTTT; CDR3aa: CASSPRGRSSTDTQYF
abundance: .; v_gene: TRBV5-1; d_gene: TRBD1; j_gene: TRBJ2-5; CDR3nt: TGCGCCAGCAGCTTGGCGACAGGGGGTCTCCAAGAGACCCAGTACTTC; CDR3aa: CASSLATGGLQETQYF
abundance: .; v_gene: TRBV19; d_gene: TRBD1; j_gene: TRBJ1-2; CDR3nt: TGTGCCAGTAGTATAGGACAGGGGGCTTTTGGCTACACCTTC; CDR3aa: CASSIGQGAFGYTF
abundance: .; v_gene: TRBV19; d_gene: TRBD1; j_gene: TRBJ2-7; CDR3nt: TGTGCCAGTAGTATAGGGCCAGACAGGGGCGAGCAGTACTTC; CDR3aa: CASSIGPDRGEQYF
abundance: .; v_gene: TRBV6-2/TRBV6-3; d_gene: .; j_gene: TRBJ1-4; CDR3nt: TGTGCCAGCAGTTACGGATATTCGGGCAGGGGCGGTGAAAAACTGTTTTTT; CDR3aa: CASSYGYSGRGGEKLFF
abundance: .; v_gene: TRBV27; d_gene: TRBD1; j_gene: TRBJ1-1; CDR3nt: TGTGCCAGCAGAGCACAGGGGGCCACTGAAGCTTTCTTT; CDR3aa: CASRAQGATEAFF
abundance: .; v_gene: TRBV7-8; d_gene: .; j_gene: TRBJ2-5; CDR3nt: TGTGCCAGCAGTCTTAGGGAGCGGCCCCAAGAGACCCAGTACTTC; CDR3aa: CASSLRERPQETQYF
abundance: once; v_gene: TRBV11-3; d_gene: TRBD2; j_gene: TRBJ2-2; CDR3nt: TGTGCCAGCAGCCCTCGTGTAGCGGGGGGGACCGGGGAGCTGTTTTTT; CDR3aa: CASSPRVAGGTGELFF
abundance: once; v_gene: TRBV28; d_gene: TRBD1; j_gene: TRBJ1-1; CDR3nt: TGTGCCAGCAGTTCCCCTCGGGACAGGGGGCGTTTGAACACTGAAGCTTTCTTT; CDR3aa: CASSSPRDRGRLNTEAFF
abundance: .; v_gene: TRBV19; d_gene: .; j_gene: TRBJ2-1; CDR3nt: TGTGCCAGTAGTAGAGAGGACAAATCGTACAATGAGCAGTTCTTC; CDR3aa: CASSREDKSYNEQFF
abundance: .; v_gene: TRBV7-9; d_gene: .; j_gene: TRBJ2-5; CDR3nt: TGTGCCAGCAGTCGGGACGGCGGGAAAGAGACCCAGTACTTC; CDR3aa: CASSRDGGKETQYF
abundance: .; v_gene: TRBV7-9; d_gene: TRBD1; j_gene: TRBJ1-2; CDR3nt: TGTGCCAGCAGCCTCCGGGACAGTCCACTTGTCGGCTACACCTTC; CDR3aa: CASSLRDSPLVGYTF
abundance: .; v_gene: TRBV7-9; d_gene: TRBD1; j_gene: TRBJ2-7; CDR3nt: TGTGCCAGCAGCCCGCGACAGGGGGACCACGAGCAGTACTTC; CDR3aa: CASSPRQGDHEQYF
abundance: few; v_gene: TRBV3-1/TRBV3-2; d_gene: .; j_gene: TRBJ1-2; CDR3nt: TGTGCCAGCAGCCAAGGCTACGGAGTTGGCTACACCTTC; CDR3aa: CASSQGYGVGYTF
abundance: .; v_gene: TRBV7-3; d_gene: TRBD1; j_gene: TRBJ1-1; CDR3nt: TGTGCCAGCAGCTTGACAGGGGGAGGGCCTATGAACACTGAAGCTTTCTTT; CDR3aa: CASSLTGGGPMNTEAFF
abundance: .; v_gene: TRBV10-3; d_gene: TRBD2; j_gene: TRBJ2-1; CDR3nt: TGTGCCATCAGTGAGTCCCTAGCGGGAGCCTACAATGAGCAGTTCTTC; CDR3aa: CAISESLAGAYNEQFF
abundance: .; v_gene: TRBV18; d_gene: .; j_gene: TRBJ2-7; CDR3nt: TGTGCCAGCTCAACGGGATTCTCATTTAGCGGCGAGCAGTACTTC; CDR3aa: CASSTGFSFSGEQYF
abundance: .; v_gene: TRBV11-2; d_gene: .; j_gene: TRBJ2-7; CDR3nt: TGTGCCACCGGTGCCGGGGGTAGGAGCGAGCAGTACTTC; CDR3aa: CATGAGGRSEQYF
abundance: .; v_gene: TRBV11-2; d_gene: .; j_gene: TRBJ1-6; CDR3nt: TGTGCCAGCAGCTTTGGGGGCGCATGGAATTCACCCCTCCACTTT; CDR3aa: CASSFGGAWNSPLHF
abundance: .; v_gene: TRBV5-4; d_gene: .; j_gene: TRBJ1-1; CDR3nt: TGTGCCAGCAGCCCTAAGTGGCGGGAGACTGAAGCTTTCTTT; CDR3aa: CASSPKWRETEAFF